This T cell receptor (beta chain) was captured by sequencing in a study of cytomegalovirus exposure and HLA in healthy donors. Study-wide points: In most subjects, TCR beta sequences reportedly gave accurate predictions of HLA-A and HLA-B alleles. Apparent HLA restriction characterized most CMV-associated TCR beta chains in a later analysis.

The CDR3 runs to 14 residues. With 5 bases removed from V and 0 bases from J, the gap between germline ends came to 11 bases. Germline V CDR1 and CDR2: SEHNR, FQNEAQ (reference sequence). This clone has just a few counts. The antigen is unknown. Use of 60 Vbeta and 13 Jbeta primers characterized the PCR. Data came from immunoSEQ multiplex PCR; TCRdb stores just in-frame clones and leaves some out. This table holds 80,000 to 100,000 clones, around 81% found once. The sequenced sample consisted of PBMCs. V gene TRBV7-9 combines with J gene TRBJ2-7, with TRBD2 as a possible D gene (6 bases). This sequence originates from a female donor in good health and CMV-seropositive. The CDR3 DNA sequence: TGTGCCAGCAGCGCAGGAGGGTCCTCCTACGAGCAGTACTTC. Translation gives CASSAGGSSYEQYF. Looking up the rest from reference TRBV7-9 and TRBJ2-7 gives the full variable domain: DTGVSQNPRHKITKRGQNVTFRCDPISEHNRLYWYRQTLGQGPEFLTYFQNEAQLEKSRLLSDRFSAERPKGSFSTLEIQRTEQGDSAMYLCASSAGGSSYEQYFGPGTRLTVT.